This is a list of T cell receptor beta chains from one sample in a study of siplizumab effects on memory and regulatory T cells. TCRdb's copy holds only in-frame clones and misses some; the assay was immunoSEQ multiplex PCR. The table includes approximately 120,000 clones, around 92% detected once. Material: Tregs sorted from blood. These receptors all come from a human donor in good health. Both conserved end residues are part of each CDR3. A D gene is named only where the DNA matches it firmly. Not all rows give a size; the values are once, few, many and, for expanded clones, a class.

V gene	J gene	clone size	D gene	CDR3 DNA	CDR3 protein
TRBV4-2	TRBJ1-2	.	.	TGTGCCAGCAGCGACGCCTCTTCCCAGGGGAGGATTGGCTACACCTTC	CASSDASSQGRIGYTF
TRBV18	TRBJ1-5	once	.	TGTGCCAGCTCACCTCAGGGTTATAGCAATCAGCCCCAGCATTTT	CASSPQGYSNQPQHF
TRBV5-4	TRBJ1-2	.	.	TGTGCCACCCCCTCATCGTACGGCTACACCTTC	CATPSSYGYTF
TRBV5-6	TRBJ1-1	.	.	TGTGCCAGCAGCTTGGGAGGCCGAATGGTAGCTTTCTTT	CASSLGGRMVAFF
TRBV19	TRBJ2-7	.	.	TGTGCCAGTAGTATTAGGGGGTCCTCCTACGAGCAGTACTTC	CASSIRGSSYEQYF
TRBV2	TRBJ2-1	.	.	TGTGCCAGCAGGTCCTCCACCGGGGGATACAATGAGCAGTTCTTC	CASRSSTGGYNEQFF
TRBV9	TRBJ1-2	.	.	TGTGCCAGCAGCGTAGCTAGGGTAGGTGGCTACACCTTC	CASSVARVGGYTF
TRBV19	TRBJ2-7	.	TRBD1	TGTGCCAGTAGTTTAGCAGGGGGCGCCTACGAGCAGTACTTC	CASSLAGGAYEQYF
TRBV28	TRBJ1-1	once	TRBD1	TGTGCCAGCACTCCGGGACAGGGGACTGAAGCTTTCTTT	CASTPGQGTEAFF
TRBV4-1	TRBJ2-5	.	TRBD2	TGCGCCAGCAGCCAGGGACTAGCGGAACAAGAGACCCAGTACTTC	CASSQGLAEQETQYF
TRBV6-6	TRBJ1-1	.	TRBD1	TGTGCCAGCAGGCCGGGACAGGTTACTAACACTGAAGCTTTCTTT	CASRPGQVTNTEAFF
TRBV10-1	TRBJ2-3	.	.	TGCGCCAGCAACGAGGGGATGGGGCCGGATACGCAGTATTTT	CASNEGMGPDTQYF
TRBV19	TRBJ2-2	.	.	TGTGCCAGTAGTCCTCGTGGAGGGAGAACCGGGGAGCTGTTTTTT	CASSPRGGRTGELFF
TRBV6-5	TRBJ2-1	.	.	TGTGCCAGCAGTTACAGGCTGGCCGAGCAGCAGTTCTTC	CASSYRLAEQQFF
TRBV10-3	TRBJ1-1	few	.	TGTGCCATGGCGAGGGGGGACACTGAAGCTTTCTTT	CAMARGDTEAFF
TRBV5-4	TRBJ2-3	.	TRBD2	TGTGCCAGCAGCGGTAGCGGGAGTTCAGCAGATACGCAGTATTTT	CASSGSGSSADTQYF